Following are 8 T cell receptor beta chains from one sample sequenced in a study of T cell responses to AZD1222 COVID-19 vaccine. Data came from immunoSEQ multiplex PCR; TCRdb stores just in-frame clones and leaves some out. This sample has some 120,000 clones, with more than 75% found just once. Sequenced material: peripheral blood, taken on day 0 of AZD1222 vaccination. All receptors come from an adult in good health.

The DNA of the CDR3 is TGTGCCACCGCGGCACAGCTCAATCAGCCCCAGCATTTT. Translation gives CATAAQLNQPQHF. The chain has TRBV19 and TRBJ1-5, with D hard to call. The germline V gene has CDR1 LNHDA and CDR2 SQIVND (reference sequence). V was cut by 10 bases and J by 3 bases, with 13 bases left in between. This CDR3 contains 13 residues.

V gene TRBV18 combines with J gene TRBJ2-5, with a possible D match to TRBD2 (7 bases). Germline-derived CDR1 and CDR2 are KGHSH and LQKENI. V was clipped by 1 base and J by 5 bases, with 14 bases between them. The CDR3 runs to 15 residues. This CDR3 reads CASSPRLQGGETQYF. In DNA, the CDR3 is TGTGCCAGCTCACCACGGCTACAGGGAGGGGAGACCCAGTACTTC.

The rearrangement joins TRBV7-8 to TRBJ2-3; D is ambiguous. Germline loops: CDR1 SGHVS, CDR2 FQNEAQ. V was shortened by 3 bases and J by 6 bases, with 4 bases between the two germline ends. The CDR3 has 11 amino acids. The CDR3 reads CASSFLDTQYF. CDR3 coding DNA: TGTGCCAGCAGCTTCCTGGATACGCAGTATTTT.

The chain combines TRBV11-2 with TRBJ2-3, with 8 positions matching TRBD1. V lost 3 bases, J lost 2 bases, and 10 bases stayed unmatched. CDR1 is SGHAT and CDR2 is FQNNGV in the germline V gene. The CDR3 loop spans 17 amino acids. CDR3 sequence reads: CASSFSQGAGITDTQYF. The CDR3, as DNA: TGTGCCAGCAGCTTCAGTCAGGGGGCGGGGATCACAGATACGCAGTATTTT.

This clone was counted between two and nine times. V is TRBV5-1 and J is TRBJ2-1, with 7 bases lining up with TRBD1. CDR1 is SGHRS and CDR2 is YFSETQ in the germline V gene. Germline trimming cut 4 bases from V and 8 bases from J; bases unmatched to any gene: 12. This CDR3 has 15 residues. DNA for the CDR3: TGCGCCAGCAGCGACCTTGGCAGGGGGTGGGATGAGCAGTTCTTC. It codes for CASSDLGRGWDEQFF.

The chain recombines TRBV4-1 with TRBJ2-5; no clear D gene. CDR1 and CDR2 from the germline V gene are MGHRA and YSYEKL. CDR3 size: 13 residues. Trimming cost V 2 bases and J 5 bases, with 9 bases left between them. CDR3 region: CASSQLSEETQYF. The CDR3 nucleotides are TGCGCCAGCAGCCAACTCTCGGAGGAGACCCAGTACTTC.

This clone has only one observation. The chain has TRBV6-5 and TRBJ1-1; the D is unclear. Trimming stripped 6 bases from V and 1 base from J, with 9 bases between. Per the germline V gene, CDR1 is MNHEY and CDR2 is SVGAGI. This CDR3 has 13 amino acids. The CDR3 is CASSRLGNTEAFF. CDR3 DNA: TGTGCCAGCAGCCGACTCGGGAACACTGAAGCTTTCTTT.

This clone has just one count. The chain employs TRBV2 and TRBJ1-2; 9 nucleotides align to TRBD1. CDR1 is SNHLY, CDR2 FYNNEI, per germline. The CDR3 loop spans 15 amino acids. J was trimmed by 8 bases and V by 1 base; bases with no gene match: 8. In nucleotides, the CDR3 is TGTGCCAGCAGTGAAGGACCGGGACAGGGCTTCGGCTACACCTTC. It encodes CASSEGPGQGFGYTF.